Listed below are T cell receptor beta chains from one sample, sequenced in a study of blood T cell repertoires in COVID-19. Libraries were prepared by immunoSEQ multiplex PCR; TCRdb keeps only in-frame clonotypes and omits some of them. The table lists under 300,000 clones, 86% of them singletons. Sequenced sample: peripheral blood. All receptors come from a man aged 55-75 years with acute or convalescent COVID-19. CDR3s include the opening cysteine and the closing phenylalanine or tryptophan. Fields, in order: D gene, V gene, clone size, J gene, CDR3 protein, CDR3 DNA. A D gene is named only where the DNA matches it firmly. Clone size, where shown, is once, few, many, or a class for clones that have expanded.

d_gene: TRBD1; v_gene: TRBV5-1; abundance: NA; j_gene: TRBJ2-7; CDR3aa: CASSLELTGGREQYF; CDR3nt: TGCGCCAGCAGCTTGGAGTTGACAGGGGGGAGGGAGCAGTACTTC
d_gene: NA; v_gene: TRBV19; abundance: once; j_gene: TRBJ1-1; CDR3aa: CASSIAQNTEAFF; CDR3nt: TGTGCCAGTAGTATAGCCCAGAACACTGAAGCTTTCTTT
d_gene: NA; v_gene: TRBV9; abundance: NA; j_gene: TRBJ2-4; CDR3aa: CASSEQGSGNIQYF; CDR3nt: TGTGCCAGCAGCGAGCAGGGGAGCGGAAACATTCAGTACTTC
d_gene: TRBD1; v_gene: TRBV7-2; abundance: NA; j_gene: TRBJ1-1; CDR3aa: CASSPRGQAGTEAFF; CDR3nt: TGTGCCAGCAGCCCCAGGGGGCAAGCGGGCACTGAAGCTTTCTTT
d_gene: TRBD1; v_gene: TRBV19; abundance: NA; j_gene: TRBJ2-7; CDR3aa: CASSLRAGGYEQYF; CDR3nt: TGTGCCAGTAGTCTCCGGGCAGGGGGCTACGAGCAGTACTTC
d_gene: NA; v_gene: TRBV11-2; abundance: NA; j_gene: TRBJ1-1; CDR3aa: CASSLGAGTTEAFF; CDR3nt: TGTGCCAGCAGCTTAGGGGCAGGAACTACTGAAGCTTTCTTT
d_gene: TRBD2; v_gene: TRBV7-2; abundance: NA; j_gene: TRBJ2-3; CDR3aa: CASSSGTSGASTDTQYF; CDR3nt: TGTGCCAGCAGCTCGGGGACTAGCGGGGCTAGCACAGATACGCAGTATTTT
d_gene: NA; v_gene: TRBV19; abundance: NA; j_gene: TRBJ2-2; CDR3aa: CASRLMSGNTGELFF; CDR3nt: TGTGCCAGTAGATTAATGAGCGGGAACACCGGGGAGCTGTTTTTT
d_gene: NA; v_gene: TRBV7-2; abundance: NA; j_gene: TRBJ1-4; CDR3aa: CASSQGQREKLFF; CDR3nt: TGTGCCAGCAGCCAGGGGCAGAGGGAAAAACTGTTTTTT
d_gene: TRBD2; v_gene: TRBV7-9; abundance: NA; j_gene: TRBJ2-3; CDR3aa: CASSLVWRESRRTDTQYF; CDR3nt: TGTGCCAGCAGCTTAGTATGGCGGGAGAGCCGGCGAACAGATACGCAGTATTTT